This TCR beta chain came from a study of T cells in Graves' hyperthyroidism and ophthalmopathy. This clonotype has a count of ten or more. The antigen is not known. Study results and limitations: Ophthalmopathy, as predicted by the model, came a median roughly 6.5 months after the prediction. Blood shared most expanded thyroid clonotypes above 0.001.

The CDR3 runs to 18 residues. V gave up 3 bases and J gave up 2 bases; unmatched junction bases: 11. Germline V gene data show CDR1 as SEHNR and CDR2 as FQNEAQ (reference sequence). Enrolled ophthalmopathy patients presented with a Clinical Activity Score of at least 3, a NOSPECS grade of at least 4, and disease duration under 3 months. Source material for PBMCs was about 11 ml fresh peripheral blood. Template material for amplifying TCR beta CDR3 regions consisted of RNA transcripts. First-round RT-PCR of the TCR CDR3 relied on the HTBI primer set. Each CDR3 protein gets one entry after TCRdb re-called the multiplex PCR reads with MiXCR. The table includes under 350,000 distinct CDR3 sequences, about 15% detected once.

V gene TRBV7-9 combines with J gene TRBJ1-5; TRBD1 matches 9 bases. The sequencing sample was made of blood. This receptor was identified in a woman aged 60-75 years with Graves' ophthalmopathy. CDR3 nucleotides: TGTGCCAGCAGCTTCGCAGACAGGGGGAAGTTAGGCAATCAGCCCCAGCATTTT. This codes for CASSFADRGKLGNQPQHF. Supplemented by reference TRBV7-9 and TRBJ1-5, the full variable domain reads DTGVSQNPRHKITKRGQNVTFRCDPISEHNRLYWYRQTLGQGPEFLTYFQNEAQLEKSRLLSDRFSAERPKGSFSTLEIQRTEQGDSAMYLCASSFADRGKLGNQPQHFGDGTRLSIL.